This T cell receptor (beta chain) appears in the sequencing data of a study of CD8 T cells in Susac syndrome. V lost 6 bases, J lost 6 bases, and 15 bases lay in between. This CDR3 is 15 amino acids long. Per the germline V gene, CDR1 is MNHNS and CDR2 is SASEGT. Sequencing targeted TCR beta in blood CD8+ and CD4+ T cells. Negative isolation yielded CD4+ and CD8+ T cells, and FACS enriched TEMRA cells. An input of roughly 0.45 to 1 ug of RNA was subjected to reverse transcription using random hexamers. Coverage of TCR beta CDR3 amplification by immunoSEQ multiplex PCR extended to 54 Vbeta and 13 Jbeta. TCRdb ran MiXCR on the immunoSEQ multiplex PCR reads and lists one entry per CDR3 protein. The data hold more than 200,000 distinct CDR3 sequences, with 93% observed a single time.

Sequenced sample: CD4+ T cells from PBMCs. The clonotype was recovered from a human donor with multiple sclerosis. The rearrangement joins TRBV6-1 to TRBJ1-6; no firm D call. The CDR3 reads CASSPGRDGNSPLHF. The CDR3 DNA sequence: TGTGCCAGCAGCCCTGGACGTGATGGTAATTCACCCCTCCACTTT.